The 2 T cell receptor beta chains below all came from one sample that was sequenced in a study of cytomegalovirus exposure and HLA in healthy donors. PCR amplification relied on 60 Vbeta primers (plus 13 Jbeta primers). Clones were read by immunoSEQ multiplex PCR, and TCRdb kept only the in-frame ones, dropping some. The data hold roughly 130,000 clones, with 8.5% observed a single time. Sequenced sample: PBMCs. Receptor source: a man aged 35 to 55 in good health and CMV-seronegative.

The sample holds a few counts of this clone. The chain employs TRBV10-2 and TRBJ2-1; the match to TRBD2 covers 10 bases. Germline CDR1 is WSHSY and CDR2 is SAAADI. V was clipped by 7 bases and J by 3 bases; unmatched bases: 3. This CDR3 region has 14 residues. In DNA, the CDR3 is TGCGCCAGCACGGGGACTAGCGTCTACAATGAGCAGTTCTTC. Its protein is CASTGTSVYNEQFF.

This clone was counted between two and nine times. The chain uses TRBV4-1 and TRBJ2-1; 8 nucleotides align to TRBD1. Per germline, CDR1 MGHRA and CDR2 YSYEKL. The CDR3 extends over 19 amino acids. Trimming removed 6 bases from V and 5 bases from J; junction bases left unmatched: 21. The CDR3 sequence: CASRDVRDRPAPTHNEQFF. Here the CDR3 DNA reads TGCGCCAGCAGAGATGTCCGGGACAGGCCCGCTCCGACCCACAATGAGCAGTTCTTC.